This T cell receptor beta chain was obtained from a study of cytomegalovirus exposure and HLA in healthy donors. Study-wide results and caveats: Association with HLA alleles at 0.05 false discovery rate was found for around 17,000 TCR beta sequences in a later analysis. Later analysis placed DRB1 highest and HLA-C lowest in TCR association rates, which differed by HLA locus. A later analysis reported that several of the most significant clusters appeared to be linked to common viral pathogens, among them Epstein-Barr virus. The authors confirmed in vitro that three CMV-associated chains were specific for CMV antigens.

Concerning this clone itself: As yet, its antigen is unknown.

With 0 bases clipped from V and 3 bases from J, the junction kept 4 bases outside the gene matches. The CDR3 is made up of 16 amino acids. 13 Jbeta primers and 60 Vbeta primers were used for the PCR. Sequencing was performed with immunoSEQ multiplex PCR; in TCRdb, only in-frame clones are kept and a portion is missing. The table has more than 110,000 clones, roughly 80% seen once. The specimen sequenced was PBMCs. The origin of this receptor is a woman aged 45-65 years in good health and CMV-seronegative. This rearrangement joins TRBV23-1 to TRBJ2-1; 8 bases line up with TRBD1. TRBV23-1 is an ORF, and what it does is uncertain. The CDR3 here is CASSQSEDRVYNEQFF. DNA for the CDR3: TGCGCCAGCAGTCAATCGGAGGACAGGGTCTACAATGAGCAGTTCTTC.